This T cell receptor (beta chain) was recorded in a study of cytomegalovirus exposure and HLA in healthy donors. Notes on the study in general: Likely technical artifact: a cluster of highly shared sequence variants.

The PCR used 60 Vbeta and 13 Jbeta primers. Assay: immunoSEQ multiplex PCR; the TCRdb copy retains only in-frame clones and omits some. The data hold over 140,000 clones, with more than 75% observed a single time. This clone was seen a handful of times. What it recognizes is unknown. In germline, CDR1 is MNHNS, CDR2 SASEGT. This CDR3 has 16 amino acids. J lost 8 bases, V lost 3 bases, and 10 bases had no gene match. The chain joins TRBV6-1 to TRBJ1-4; 9 bases align to TRBD1. The sample taken for sequencing was PBMCs. The receptor comes from a man aged 45-60 years in good health and CMV-seronegative. The CDR3 loop is CASSDPGTGYLEKLFF. The CDR3 nucleotides read TGTGCCAGCAGTGACCCAGGGACAGGGTACTTAGAAAAACTGTTTTTT.